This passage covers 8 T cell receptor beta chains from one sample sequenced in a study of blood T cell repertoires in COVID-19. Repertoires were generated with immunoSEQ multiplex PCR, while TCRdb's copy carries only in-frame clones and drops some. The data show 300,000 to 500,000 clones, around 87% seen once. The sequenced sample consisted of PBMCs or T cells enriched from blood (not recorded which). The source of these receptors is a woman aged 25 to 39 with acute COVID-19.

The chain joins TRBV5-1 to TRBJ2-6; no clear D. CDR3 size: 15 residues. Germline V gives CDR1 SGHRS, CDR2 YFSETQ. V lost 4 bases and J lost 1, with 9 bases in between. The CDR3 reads CASSTTASGANVLTF. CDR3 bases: TGCGCCAGCAGCACCACTGCGTCTGGGGCCAACGTCCTGACTTTC.

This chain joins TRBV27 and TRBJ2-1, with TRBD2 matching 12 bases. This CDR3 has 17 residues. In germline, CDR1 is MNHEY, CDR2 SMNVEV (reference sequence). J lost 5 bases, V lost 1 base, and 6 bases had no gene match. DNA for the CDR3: TGTGCCAGCAGTTTATATGGACTAGCGGGGCAAAACAATGAGCAGTTCTTC. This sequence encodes CASSLYGLAGQNNEQFF.

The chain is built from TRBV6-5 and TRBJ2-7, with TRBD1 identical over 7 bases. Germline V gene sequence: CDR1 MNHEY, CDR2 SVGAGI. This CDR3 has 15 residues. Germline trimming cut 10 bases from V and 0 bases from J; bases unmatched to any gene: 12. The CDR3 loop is CATFPGTEPSYEQYF. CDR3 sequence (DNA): TGTGCCACCTTTCCCGGGACAGAACCCTCCTACGAGCAGTACTTC.

CDR3 DNA sequence: TGTGCCAGCAGCTTCTATACTAGATACGAAAAACTGTTTTTT. Encoded protein: CASSFYTRYEKLFF. This sequence joins TRBV5-6 and TRBJ1-4; D gene unclear. Germline V gene sequence: CDR1 SGHDT, CDR2 YYEEEE. Deletions cut 2 bases from V and 8 bases from J, with 13 bases between. The CDR3 has 14 amino acids.

The CDR3, as DNA: TGTGCCAGCAGCTCAGGGGTCGGCATGAACACTGAAGCTTTCTTT. Protein: CASSSGVGMNTEAFF. The rearrangement links TRBV7-2 to TRBJ1-1, with TRBD1 as a possible D gene (6 bases). The CDR3 is 15 amino acids. V shed 4 bases and J shed 0 bases, with 12 bases lying between them. The germline V gene encodes CDR1 SGHTA and CDR2 FQGNSA.

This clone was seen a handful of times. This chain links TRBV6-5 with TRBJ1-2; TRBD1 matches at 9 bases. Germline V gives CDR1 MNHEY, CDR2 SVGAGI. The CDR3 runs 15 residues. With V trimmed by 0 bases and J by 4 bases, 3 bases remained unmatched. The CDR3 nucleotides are TGTGCCAGCAGTTACTCGACAGGGGGTAGCTATGGCTACACCTTC. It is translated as CASSYSTGGSYGYTF.

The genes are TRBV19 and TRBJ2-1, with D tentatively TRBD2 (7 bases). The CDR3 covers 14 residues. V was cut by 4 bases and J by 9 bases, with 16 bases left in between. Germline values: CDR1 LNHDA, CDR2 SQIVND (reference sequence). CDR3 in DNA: TGTGCCAGTAGTACCACCGGCGGGGGCGTTGAGCAGTTCTTC. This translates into CASSTTGGGVEQFF.

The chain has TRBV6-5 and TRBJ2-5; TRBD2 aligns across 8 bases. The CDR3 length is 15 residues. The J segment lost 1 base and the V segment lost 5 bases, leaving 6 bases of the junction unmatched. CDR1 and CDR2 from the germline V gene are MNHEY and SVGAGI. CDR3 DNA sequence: TGTGCCAGCAGTCCGCCTGGACTAGCCCAAGAGACCCAGTACTTC. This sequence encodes CASSPPGLAQETQYF.